The 2 T cell receptor beta chains given below trace back to one sample, sequenced in a study of T cells after yellow fever vaccination. MiXCR, applied by TCRdb to the 5' RACE reads, yields one record per CDR3 protein. The sample includes more than 95,000 distinct CDR3 sequences, about 7.4% of them seen just once. Here the sequenced sample was CD4+ T cells sorted from PBMCs, taken 10 to 11 days after the first yellow fever vaccination. Receptors originate from a man aged 18 to 29 who received the YFV17D yellow fever vaccine.

This clonotype has at least ten counts. The chain couples TRBV4-3 to TRBJ2-7, with 9 bases fitting TRBD2. V lost 3 bases and J lost 2; bases outside the gene matches: 8. The CDR3 covers 16 residues. CDR1 and CDR2 from the germline V gene are LGHNA and YSLEER. The chain's CDR3 is CASSHGIVAGAYEQYF. CDR3 nucleotides: TGCGCCAGCAGCCATGGAATAGTAGCGGGGGCCTACGAGCAGTACTTC.

This clonotype was observed a few times. The V gene is TRBV5-6, the J gene TRBJ2-6; tentative D call: TRBD1 (6 bases). This CDR3 is built from 17 residues. Between the trimmed V and J ends, which lost 0 bases and 0 bases, there was a span of 10 bases. Germline CDR1 and CDR2: SGHDT and YYEEEE. CDR3 residues: CASSLGQGTSGANVLTF. The CDR3, as DNA: TGTGCCAGCAGCTTGGGCCAGGGGACCTCTGGGGCCAACGTCCTGACTTTC.